The rows below give T cell receptor beta chains drawn from one sample of a study of shared clonotypes between healthy human individuals. Only in-frame clones appear in the TCRdb table, and some are missing; sequencing was by immunoSEQ multiplex PCR. The table lists 600,000 or so clones, about 98% of them singletons. Sequences were obtained from naive CD8+ T cells sorted from blood. All receptors derive from a young man in good health. Both conserved end residues are part of each CDR3. The D gene is left open where the match is weak. Clone size is shown for a subset of rows, as once, few, many or a class of expanded clone.

clone size	V gene	J gene	D gene	CDR3 protein	CDR3 DNA
-	TRBV29-1	TRBJ2-1	-	CSVDLRVGPRTQFF	TGCAGCGTTGACTTGCGGGTTGGACCGAGGACGCAGTTCTTC
-	TRBV27	TRBJ2-3	-	CASSPDPPTDTQYF	TGTGCCAGCAGTCCCGACCCCCCCACAGATACGCAGTATTTT
-	TRBV6-6	TRBJ2-2	-	CASSYSLAKDTGELFF	TGTGCCAGCAGTTACTCCCTAGCGAAAGACACCGGGGAGCTGTTTTTT
-	TRBV29-1	TRBJ2-2	-	CSVSSRENTGELFF	TGCAGCGTTTCCTCTCGAGAGAACACCGGGGAGCTGTTTTTT
-	TRBV6-1	TRBJ1-1	-	CASRPGPFDEAFF	TGTGCCAGCAGACCCGGACCTTTCGATGAAGCTTTCTTT
-	TRBV6-6	TRBJ2-1	TRBD2	CASSYDGTNNEQFF	TGTGCCAGCAGTTACGACGGGACTAATAATGAGCAGTTCTTC
once	TRBV4-2	TRBJ1-5	-	CASSQFRGGQPQHF	TGTGCCAGCAGCCAATTCCGGGGCGGCCAGCCCCAGCATTTT
-	TRBV5-6	TRBJ2-7	TRBD2	CASSPRLGTSEAYEQYF	TGTGCCAGCAGCCCGCGGCTTGGGACTAGCGAAGCCTACGAGCAGTACTTC
-	TRBV7-9	TRBJ2-2	TRBD2	CANSRLGTSGNTGELFF	TGTGCCAACTCCCGTTTGGGGACTAGCGGGAACACCGGGGAGCTGTTTTTT
-	TRBV7-9	TRBJ1-6	-	CASSPVRGVESPLHF	TGTGCCAGCAGCCCGGTCAGGGGAGTGGAGTCACCCCTCCACTTT
-	TRBV6-5	TRBJ2-7	TRBD2	CASRTGLAEHYEQYF	TGTGCCAGCAGAACGGGACTAGCGGAACACTACGAGCAGTACTTC
-	TRBV7-9	TRBJ1-1	-	CASSPRVGTEAFF	TGTGCCAGCAGCCCCAGGGTCGGGACTGAAGCTTTCTTT
-	TRBV29-1	TRBJ2-7	TRBD1	CSVEGQGAREQYF	TGCAGCGTTGAGGGACAGGGGGCGAGGGAGCAGTACTTC
-	TRBV10-3	TRBJ2-7	-	CAISGEEVGIYEQYF	TGTGCCATCAGCGGGGAAGAGGTCGGAATCTACGAGCAGTACTTC
-	TRBV15	TRBJ2-3	TRBD1	CATSDEQGVADTQYF	TGTGCCACCAGCGACGAACAGGGGGTGGCAGATACGCAGTATTTT
-	TRBV28	TRBJ2-2	-	CASSSVSLGRNAGELFF	TGTGCCAGCAGTTCAGTATCACTAGGGAGGAACGCCGGGGAGCTGTTTTTT
-	TRBV27	TRBJ1-2	-	CASSPLGGMDYGYTF	TGTGCCAGCAGCCCGCTCGGAGGCATGGACTATGGCTACACCTTC
-	TRBV5-4	TRBJ1-4	TRBD1	CASSLLDRGSEKLFF	TGTGCCAGCAGCTTGCTTGACAGGGGAAGTGAAAAACTGTTTTTT
-	TRBV7-2	TRBJ2-1	-	CASSLSGREVGNEQFF	TGTGCCAGCAGCCTGTCAGGCAGGGAAGTTGGCAATGAGCAGTTCTTC
-	TRBV29-1	TRBJ2-4	TRBD1	CSVEDRGNIQYF	TGCAGCGTTGAAGACAGGGGGAATATTCAGTACTTC
-	TRBV4-1	TRBJ1-2	-	CASSQEMYYGYTF	TGCGCCAGCAGCCAAGAAATGTACTATGGCTACACCTTC
-	TRBV19	TRBJ2-1	TRBD2	CASIRTPSGPYNEQFF	TGTGCCAGTATCCGGACCCCTAGCGGTCCCTACAATGAGCAGTTCTTC
once	TRBV4-3	TRBJ1-2	-	CASSQVRGGGGYTF	TGCGCCAGCAGCCAAGTTCGGGGGGGAGGAGGCTACACCTTC
-	TRBV18	TRBJ2-5	TRBD1	CASSPGTALTETQYF	TGTGCCAGCTCACCGGGGACAGCTTTAACGGAGACCCAGTACTTC
-	TRBV10-3	TRBJ2-3	-	CAISESSQLQILRTDTQYF	TGTGCCATCAGTGAGTCGTCCCAACTACAGATCCTACGCACAGATACGCAGTATTTT
-	TRBV7-9	TRBJ2-7	-	CASSLTADQGNYEQYF	TGTGCCAGCAGCTTAACGGCCGACCAGGGGAACTACGAGCAGTACTTC
-	TRBV4-1	TRBJ2-7	-	CASSQVLTVGQEYEQYF	TGCGCCAGCAGCCAAGTCTTAACAGTCGGACAAGAATACGAGCAGTACTTC
-	TRBV11-2	TRBJ2-1	TRBD2	CASSLGLGTRNEQFF	TGTGCCAGCAGCTTGGGCCTAGGGACTAGGAATGAGCAGTTCTTC